Listed below are T cell receptor beta chains from one sample, sequenced in a study of T cell repertoires in cytomegalovirus infection. What these receptors recognize is not known. MiXCR was run by TCRdb on the reads, yielding one entry per CDR3 protein. The sample has roughly 500,000 distinct CDR3 sequences; around 35% are singletons. This sample comprised cultured PBMCs, obtained from culture after CMV antigen stimulation. The receptor set was obtained from a human donor in good health (CMV status not recorded). Some clones in this sample may be carry-over from other donors' samples. The CDR3 runs from the conserved cysteine through the conserved F or W. A D gene is named only where the DNA matches it firmly. A clone size is listed for some rows: how often the clone was seen (once, few, many), or a class if it is expanded.

abundance,v_gene,j_gene,d_gene,CDR3aa,CDR3nt
-,TRBV9,TRBJ2-5,TRBD2,CASSSPSGSGTQYF,TGTGCCAGCAGCTCTCCTAGCGGGAGTGGGACCCAGTACTTC
once,TRBV4-2,TRBJ1-2,-,CASSQDLGSAGYGYTF,TGTGCCAGCAGCCAAGATCTAGGCAGTGCGGGCTATGGCTACACCTTC
-,TRBV24-1,TRBJ2-1,-,CATSDLVGGYNEQFF,TGTGCCACCAGTGATTTGGTCGGCGGATACAATGAGCAGTTCTTC
-,TRBV19,TRBJ2-4,-,CASTPDGVGNIQYF,TGTGCCAGTACTCCCGACGGGGTTGGGAACATTCAGTACTTC
many,TRBV7-2,TRBJ1-1,TRBD1,CASSSSQGHPEAFF,TGTGCCAGCAGCTCTTCACAGGGGCACCCTGAAGCTTTCTTT
-,TRBV12-5,TRBJ2-2,-,CASGLSRNTGELFF,TGTGCTAGTGGTTTGTCCAGGAACACCGGGGAGCTGTTTTTT
few,TRBV7-8,TRBJ2-3,TRBD2,CASSSGTTHLTDTQYF,TGTGCCAGCTCTAGCGGGACTACGCATCTCACAGATACGCAGTATTTT
few,TRBV7-2,TRBJ2-1,-,CASNPPYNEQFF,TGTGCCAGCAATCCGCCCTACAATGAGCAGTTCTTC
-,TRBV7-4,TRBJ2-7,TRBD2,CASSGLAGVSYEQYF,TGTGCCAGCAGCGGACTAGCGGGAGTCTCCTACGAGCAGTACTTC
few,TRBV28,TRBJ1-2,-,CASSSGGNYYGYTF,TGTGCCAGCAGCTCCGGCGGGAATTACTATGGCTACACCTTC
-,TRBV7-4,TRBJ2-5,TRBD1,CASSPRPQGQETQYF,TGTGCCAGCAGCCCCCGCCCACAGGGGCAAGAGACCCAGTACTTC
-,TRBV5-4,TRBJ2-5,-,CASRPVGRETQYF,TGTGCCAGCCGACCTGTTGGGAGAGAGACCCAGTACTTC
-,TRBV7-2,TRBJ2-7,TRBD2,CASSLVPSGSPYEQYF,TGTGCCAGCAGCTTAGTCCCTAGCGGGAGTCCCTACGAGCAGTACTTC
-,TRBV12-3/TRBV12-4,TRBJ1-1,-,CASSFGGASTEAFF,TGTGCCAGCAGTTTTGGGGGCGCGTCCACTGAAGCTTTCTTT
few,TRBV6-8,TRBJ2-6,TRBD2,CASSYGYGRRSGANVLTF,TGTGCCAGCAGTTACGGCTACGGGAGGAGGTCTGGGGCCAACGTCCTGACTTTC
few,TRBV7-9,TRBJ1-2,-,CASSNRDLLGYTF,TGTGCCAGCAGCAACCGGGACTTGTTGGGCTACACCTTC
once,TRBV12-3/TRBV12-4,TRBJ2-3,-,CASSSPRVTDTQYF,TGTGCCAGCAGTTCCCCCCGGGTAACAGATACGCAGTATTTT
-,TRBV20-1,TRBJ1-6,-,CSALQGRNSPLHF,TGCAGTGCTTTACAGGGACGGAATTCACCCCTCCACTTT
many,TRBV7-2,TRBJ1-6,-,CASSLVGGSLAAVPNSPLHF,TGTGCCAGCAGCTTAGTGGGGGGTTCCCTCGCCGCCGTTCCGAATTCACCCCTCCACTTT
once,TRBV28,TRBJ2-5,TRBD2,CASSKGDYPETQYF,TGTGCCAGCAGTAAAGGGGACTACCCAGAGACCCAGTACTTC
few,TRBV11-2,TRBJ2-3,TRBD2,CASSLTRDYRYF,TGTGCCAGCAGCCTGACCCGGGACTATCGGTATTTT
-,TRBV9,TRBJ2-3,-,CASSVSGTSIDTQYF,TGTGCCAGCAGCGTTTCCGGGACCTCAATCGATACGCAGTATTTT
-,TRBV4-1,TRBJ2-7,-,CASSGGKLNEQYF,TGCGCCAGCAGCGGGGGGAAGCTGAACGAGCAGTACTTC
many,TRBV7-9,TRBJ1-5,-,CASSPPNQPQHF,TGTGCCAGCAGCCCTCCTAATCAGCCCCAGCATTTT
once,TRBV9,TRBJ2-1,TRBD1,CASSRGQGRNDEQFF,TGTGCCAGCAGCCGTGGACAGGGACGGAACGATGAGCAGTTCTTC
-,TRBV9,TRBJ2-5,-,CASSVGGSAETQYF,TGTGCCAGCAGCGTAGGGGGGAGTGCAGAGACCCAGTACTTC
-,TRBV7-2,TRBJ2-5,TRBD2,CASSSLAGEYQETQYF,TGTGCCAGCAGCTCCTTAGCGGGAGAGTACCAAGAGACCCAGTACTTC
-,TRBV28,TRBJ2-1,TRBD2,CASSFSGLAGGSSYNEQFF,TGTGCCAGCAGTTTTTCCGGACTAGCGGGAGGTAGCTCCTACAATGAGCAGTTCTTC
-,TRBV30,TRBJ1-6,-,CAWSIPATTLHF,TGTGCCTGGAGTATTCCTGCTACCACCCTCCACTTT
few,TRBV7-6,TRBJ1-1,-,CASSPRRGAPGTEAFF,TGTGCCAGCAGCCCCCGAAGGGGGGCCCCGGGCACTGAAGCTTTCTTT
few,TRBV27,TRBJ2-3,-,CASSLYRATDTQYF,TGTGCCAGCAGTTTATACAGGGCGACAGATACGCAGTATTTT
-,TRBV6-2/TRBV6-3,TRBJ2-1,-,CASSSGRSFVYNEQFF,TGTGCCAGCAGTTCGGGCAGGAGCTTCGTCTACAATGAGCAGTTCTTC
once,TRBV11-2,TRBJ2-5,-,CASSPPSNQETQYF,TGTGCCAGCAGCCCCCCATCCAACCAAGAGACCCAGTACTTC
few,TRBV11-3,TRBJ2-3,TRBD2,CASSATSAFTDTQYF,TGTGCCAGCAGCGCGACTAGCGCTTTCACAGATACGCAGTATTTT
few,TRBV7-2,TRBJ2-3,-,CASSLGQSVTDTQYF,TGTGCCAGCAGCTTGGGACAAAGCGTCACAGATACGCAGTATTTT
many,TRBV7-2,TRBJ1-1,-,CASSLGQNPIDTEAFF,TGTGCCAGCAGCTTAGGCCAGAACCCTATTGACACTGAAGCTTTCTTT
few,TRBV19,TRBJ1-6,TRBD1,CASSLPGQTGPSPLHF,TGTGCCAGTAGCCTGCCCGGACAGACAGGGCCTTCACCCCTCCACTTT
-,TRBV20-1,TRBJ1-1,TRBD1,CSATGGQDTEAFF,TGCAGTGCTACAGGGGGCCAGGACACTGAAGCTTTCTTT
few,TRBV7-9,TRBJ1-1,-,CASTNDINTEAFF,TGTGCCAGCACCAATGACATCAACACTGAAGCTTTCTTT
-,TRBV11-2,TRBJ2-1,-,CASSSSGGGISYNEQFF,TGTGCCAGCAGCTCCTCAGGGGGGGGAATCTCCTACAATGAGCAGTTCTTC
-,TRBV18,TRBJ2-3,-,CASSSLAPARTDTQYF,TGTGCCAGCTCATCTCTTGCCCCAGCTCGCACAGATACGCAGTATTTT
-,TRBV24-1,TRBJ2-1,TRBD2,CATSDVAGEPYNEQFF,TGTGCCACCAGTGACGTAGCGGGAGAGCCCTACAATGAGCAGTTCTTC